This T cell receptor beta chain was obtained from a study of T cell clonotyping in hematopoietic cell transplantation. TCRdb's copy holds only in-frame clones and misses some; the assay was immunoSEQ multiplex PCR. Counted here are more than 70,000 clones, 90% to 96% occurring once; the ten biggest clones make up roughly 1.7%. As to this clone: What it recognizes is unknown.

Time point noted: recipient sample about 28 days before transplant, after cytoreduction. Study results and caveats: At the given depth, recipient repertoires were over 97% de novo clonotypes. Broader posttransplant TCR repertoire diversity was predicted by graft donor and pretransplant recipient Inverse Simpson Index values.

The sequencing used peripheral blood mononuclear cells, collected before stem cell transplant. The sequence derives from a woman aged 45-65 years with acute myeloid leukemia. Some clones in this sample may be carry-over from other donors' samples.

CDR3 loop: CAWSVVGGPKTQYF. The CDR3 bases are TGTGCCTGGAGTGTAGTCGGGGGCCCCAAGACCCAGTACTTC. The V and J genes are TRBV30 and TRBJ2-5; tentatively, D is TRBD1 or TRBD2 (6 bases each). V shed 0 bases and J shed 6 bases, with 14 bases lying between them. There are 14 residues in the CDR3. Germline lookup yields CDR1 GTSNPN and CDR2 SVGIG (reference sequence).